This TCR beta chain was observed in a study of blood T cell repertoires in COVID-19. Here immunoSEQ multiplex PCR was the method, and the copy in TCRdb shows in-frame clones only, minus some. Among 25,000 to 35,000 clones listed, 60% to 80% were seen once. Germline CDR1 SGHTA, CDR2 FQGTGA. V lost 2 bases, J lost 4 bases, and 14 bases lay in between. The CDR3 runs to 16 residues. This clone has a single count. This TCR was sampled from a woman between 65 and 79 years old with acute or convalescent COVID-19. The specimen was peripheral blood. The J gene is TRBJ2-2, the V gene TRBV7-3; D unclear. The CDR3 reads CASSLLSSDATGELFF. The DNA of the CDR3 is TGTGCCAGCAGCTTATTGTCTAGTGACGCCACCGGGGAGCTGTTTTTT.